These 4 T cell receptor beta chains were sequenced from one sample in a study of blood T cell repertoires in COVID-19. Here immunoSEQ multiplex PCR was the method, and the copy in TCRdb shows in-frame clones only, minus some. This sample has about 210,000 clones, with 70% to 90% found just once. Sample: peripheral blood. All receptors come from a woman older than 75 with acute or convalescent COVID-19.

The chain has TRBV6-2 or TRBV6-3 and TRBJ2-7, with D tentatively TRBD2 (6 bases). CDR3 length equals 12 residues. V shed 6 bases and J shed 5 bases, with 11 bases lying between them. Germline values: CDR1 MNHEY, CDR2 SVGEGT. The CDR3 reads CASSPLANEQYF. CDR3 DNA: TGTGCCAGCAGCCCACTAGCAAACGAGCAGTACTTC.

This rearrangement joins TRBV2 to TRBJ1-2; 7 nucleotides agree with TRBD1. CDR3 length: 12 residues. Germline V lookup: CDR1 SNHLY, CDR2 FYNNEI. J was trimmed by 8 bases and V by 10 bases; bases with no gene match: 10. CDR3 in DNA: TGTGCCACCAATGGACAGGAAAACGGCTACACCTTC. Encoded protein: CATNGQENGYTF.

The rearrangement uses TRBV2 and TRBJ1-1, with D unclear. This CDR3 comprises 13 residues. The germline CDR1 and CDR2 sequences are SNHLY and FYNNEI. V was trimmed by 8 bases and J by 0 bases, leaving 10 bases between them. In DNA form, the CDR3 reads TGTGCCAGCGAGGTTCCAGTGAACACTGAAGCTTTCTTT. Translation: CASEVPVNTEAFF.

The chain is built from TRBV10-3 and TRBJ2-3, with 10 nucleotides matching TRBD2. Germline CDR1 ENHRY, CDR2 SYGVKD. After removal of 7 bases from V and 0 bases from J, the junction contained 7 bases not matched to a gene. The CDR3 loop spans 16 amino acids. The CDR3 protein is CAITSLTSGSTDTQYF. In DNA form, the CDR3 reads TGTGCCATCACCTCTCTGACTAGCGGGAGCACAGATACGCAGTATTTT.